A selection of T cell receptor beta chains follows, all from one sample in a study of identical twins. TCRdb fed the 5' RACE reads into MiXCR, producing one record per CDR3 protein. The sample has 500,000 or so distinct CDR3 sequences, 22% seen once. In addition, the sample was reused for a study of T cells expressing NK-cell markers.

Material: CD4+ T cells sorted from blood. These receptors were obtained from a woman aged 18 to 35 in good health. Each CDR3 is given without its conserved first and last residue.

v_call	cdr3_aa
TRBV6-5	ASSSLDLRETQY
TRBV7-2	ASSLGSLAGAETQY
TRBV5-1	ASSLGQVNYGYT
TRBV6-1	ASSRAAPVYNEQF
TRBV5-1	ASSPSGTSVATQY
TRBV7-9	ASSFRLAGARTDTQY
TRBV12-3/TRBV12-4	ASSFGLAGGEQF
TRBV7-6	ASSLDRERETQY
TRBV20-1	SASDYGEQF
TRBV20-1	SAPPPGGTQY
TRBV9	ASSASLKGADHGYT
TRBV7-2	ASSLQIAGVKNEQF
TRBV4-3	ASSQALAESSYNEQF
TRBV10-3	AITVGSGNTIY
TRBV18	ASSPGQGIRQF
TRBV15	ATSSLISEYYGYT
TRBV5-1	ASSFPPYNEQF
TRBV6-5	ASSYGGLYEQY
TRBV20-1	SAADGSSSPLH
TRBV3-1	ASSRRQGPNTGELF
TRBV20-1	SATVSGTSLDTQY
TRBV6-2/TRBV6-3	ASSYLGSSYNEQF
TRBV9	ASSPRGDRTDTQY
TRBV4-2	ASSQDLRRGPAQETQY
TRBV12-3/TRBV12-4	ATRRGEAF
TRBV7-8	ASSFRSTRETQY
TRBV4-3	ASSQDLGKTDTQY
TRBV27	ASSGTGVNEQY
TRBV18	ASSPPSRQGRLVAF
TRBV20-1	SARNRGGNTEAF
TRBV10-3	AISDPTSMGTQY
TRBV20-1	SASRLAGQETQY
TRBV18	ASSPGLASTDTQY
TRBV10-3	AISESQGTHEQY
TRBV20-1	SASRQGAQSEKLF